Here is one T cell receptor (beta chain) with its context. What it binds is unknown. The germline CDR1 and CDR2 sequences are MDHEN and SYDVKM. The V end lost 1 base, the J end lost 1 base, and 8 bases lay between the germline ends. This CDR3 has 15 residues. Assay: immunoSEQ multiplex PCR; the TCRdb copy retains only in-frame clones and omits some. Of 1,500 to 2,000 clones in the sample, under 90% were seen once. This record belongs to a study of chemoradiotherapy in HPV16-positive cancers. Findings and limits, study-wide: For HPV16-positive patients, expanding HPV-responsive T cells associated with longer recurrence-free survival.

The sample consisted of tumor tissue, taken from a patient who underwent chemoradiotherapy. This sequence originates from a human donor with HPV-associated anogenital cancer. This rearrangement joins TRBV28 to TRBJ1-3; maybe TRBD1 (5 bases). The CDR3 sequence is CASSLYSGSGNTIYF. The CDR3 nucleotides are TGTGCCAGCAGTTTATACTCAGGGTCTGGAAACACCATATATTTT.